The clone carrying this TCR delta chain turned up a few times. Its antigen is unidentified. Just one base apart from a much larger clone, this may be a read error. Different DNA sequences within this sample yield the same CDR3. Sequencing used genomic DNA taken from PBMCs of patients and controls. The data stem from a study of gamma delta lymphoproliferative disorders and STAT genes. Points from the study as a whole: Delta repertoires did not separate groups, but patient gamma repertoires clustered apart.

TCRdb called clones anew from the multiplex PCR reads with CATT. Among about 3,800 delta-chain clones, approximately 1% were seen once, and the ten largest hold 21%. The source material was blood. This clonotype originated in a human donor in good health.

CDR3 sequence reads: CALGELDWGIPPTGKLIF. The CDR3 DNA follows: TGTGCTCTTGGGGAACTAGACTGGGGGATACCTCCCACGGGTAAACTCATTTTT. The chain couples TRDV1 to TRDJ1; 12 nucleotides align to TRDD3. The germline CDR1 and CDR2 sequences are TSWWSYY and QGS. The CDR3 totals 18 residues.